The T cell receptor (beta chain) under discussion was sequenced for a study of patients and donors after allogeneic stem cell transplantation. Germline V CDR1 and CDR2: MNHNS, SASEGT. This CDR3 region has 16 residues. After removal of 2 bases from V and 4 bases from J, the junction contained 5 bases not matched to a gene. In TCRdb, the RT-PCR reads were re-called with MiXCR into one record per CDR3 protein. The sample has over 25,000 distinct CDR3 sequences; around 40% are singletons. The sequenced material came from blood, either unsorted or a sorted T cell fraction (not recorded which). This clonotype originated in a human donor who was either an allogeneic HSCT recipient or a stem cell or donor lymphocyte infusion donor (not recorded which). It is not recorded whose cells these are; they may come from a transplant donor. This rearrangement joins TRBV6-1 to TRBJ1-2; 12 nucleotides agree with TRBD1. CDR3 protein: CASSEMGQGAGYGYTF. CDR3 nucleotide sequence: TGTGCCAGCAGTGAAATGGGACAGGGGGCTGGCTATGGCTACACCTTC.